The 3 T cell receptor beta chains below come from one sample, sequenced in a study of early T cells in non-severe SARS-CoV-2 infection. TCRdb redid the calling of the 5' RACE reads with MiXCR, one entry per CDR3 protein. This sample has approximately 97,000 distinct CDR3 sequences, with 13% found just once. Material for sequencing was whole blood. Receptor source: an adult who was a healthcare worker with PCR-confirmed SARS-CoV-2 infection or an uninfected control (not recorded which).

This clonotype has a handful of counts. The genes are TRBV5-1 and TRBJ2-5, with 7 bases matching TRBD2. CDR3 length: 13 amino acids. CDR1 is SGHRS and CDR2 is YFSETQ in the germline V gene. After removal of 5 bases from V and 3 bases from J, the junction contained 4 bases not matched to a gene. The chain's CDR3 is CASSLAVEETQYF. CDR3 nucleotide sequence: TGCGCCAGCAGTCTAGCGGTCGAAGAGACCCAGTACTTC. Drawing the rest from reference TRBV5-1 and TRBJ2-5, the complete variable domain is KAGVTQTPRYLIKTRGQQVTLSCSPISGHRSVSWYQQTPGQGLQFLFEYFSETQRNKGNFPGRFSGRQFSNSRSEMNVSTLELGDSALYLCASSLAVEETQYFGPGTRLLVL.

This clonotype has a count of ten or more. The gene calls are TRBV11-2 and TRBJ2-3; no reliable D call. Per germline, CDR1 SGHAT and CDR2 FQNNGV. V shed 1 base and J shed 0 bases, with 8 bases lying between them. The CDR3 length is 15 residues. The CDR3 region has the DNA TGTGCCAGCAGCTTAGTCACGTCTAGCACAGATACGCAGTATTTT. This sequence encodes CASSLVTSSTDTQYF.

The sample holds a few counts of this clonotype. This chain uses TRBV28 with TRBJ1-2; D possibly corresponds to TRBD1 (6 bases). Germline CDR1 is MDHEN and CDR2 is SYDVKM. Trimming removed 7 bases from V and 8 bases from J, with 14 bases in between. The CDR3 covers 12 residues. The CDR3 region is CASTRGGQGYTF. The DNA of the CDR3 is TGTGCCAGCACGAGAGGGGGGCAGGGCTACACCTTC.